These 9 T cell receptor beta chains came from one sample sequenced in a study of blood T cell repertoires in COVID-19. The table came from immunoSEQ multiplex PCR; TCRdb's copy has only in-frame clones and leaves some out. The table has some 48,000 clones, about 72% seen once. Sequenced material: PBMCs or T cells enriched from blood (not recorded which). All receptors derive from a woman aged 50 to 60 with acute COVID-19.

The genes are TRBV4-2 and TRBJ2-5, with 12 bases aligning to TRBD1. J lost 5 bases, V lost 0 bases, and 10 bases had no gene match. CDR1 is LGHNA and CDR2 is YNFKEQ in the germline V gene. The CDR3 has 18 residues. The CDR3 reads CASSQDSGTGGAGETQYF. Here the CDR3 DNA reads TGTGCCAGCAGCCAAGATAGCGGGACAGGGGGCGCGGGGGAGACCCAGTACTTC.

The chain uses TRBV30 and TRBJ2-3, with 8 bases matching TRBD2. This CDR3 has 18 residues. Germline V gene sequence: CDR1 GTSNPN, CDR2 SVGIG (reference sequence). V lost 3 bases to trimming and J lost 3 bases; unmatched junction nucleotides: 17. The CDR3 reads CAWSVGLLAGIPTDTQYF. The DNA of the CDR3 is TGTGCCTGGAGCGTCGGACTGTTAGCGGGGATTCCTACAGATACGCAGTATTTT.

The rearrangement links TRBV6-5 to TRBJ1-1; D possibly corresponds to TRBD1 (5 bases). V lost 5 bases and J lost 6, with 16 bases in between. The CDR3 is 14 amino acids. Germline V CDR1 and CDR2: MNHEY, SVGAGI. CDR3: CASSPGLTRPEAFF. CDR3 in DNA: TGTGCCAGCAGTCCAGGGCTTACTCGACCTGAAGCTTTCTTT.

This rearrangement joins TRBV4-1 to TRBJ1-5, with D perhaps matching TRBD1 (5 bases). The germline V gene has CDR1 MGHRA and CDR2 YSYEKL. This CDR3 contains 16 residues. The V and J ends lost 3 bases and 3 bases respectively, with 15 bases between them. CDR3 sequence (DNA): TGCGCCAGCAGCCATTCTCAAAGACAGATCAATCAGCCCCAGCATTTT. The encoded protein is CASSHSQRQINQPQHF.

The chain links TRBV27 to TRBJ2-7; no definite D call. This CDR3 is built from 15 residues. CDR1 MNHEY and CDR2 SMNVEV come from the germline V gene (reference sequence). Trimming left V 2 bases short and J 0 bases short, with 11 bases between. For the CDR3, the DNA is TGTGCCAGCAGTTTAACTGCCTTTAGCTCCTACGAGCAGTACTTC. Protein product: CASSLTAFSSYEQYF.

The chain uses TRBV4-2 and TRBJ1-5, with D unclear. Trimming removed 4 bases from V and 6 bases from J, with 19 bases in between. The CDR3 runs to 16 residues. CDR1 is LGHNA, CDR2 YNFKEQ, per germline. The CDR3 region is CASSPETGVRGQPQHF. CDR3 DNA sequence: TGTGCCAGCAGCCCAGAGACGGGTGTACGAGGTCAGCCCCAGCATTTT.

The chain joins TRBV7-3 to TRBJ1-1, with D unclear. The V gene's germline CDR1 is SGHTA and CDR2 FQGTGA. Trimming cost V 5 bases and J 0 bases, with 7 bases left between them. The CDR3 covers 13 residues. The DNA for the CDR3 is TGTGCCAGCAGCACGACACTGAACACTGAAGCTTTCTTT. Translated: CASSTTLNTEAFF.

This chain joins TRBV18 and TRBJ2-7; 8 bases agree with TRBD2. Per germline, CDR1 KGHSH and CDR2 LQKENI. The V segment lost 0 bases and the J segment 1 base; nucleotides outside the gene matches: 5. The CDR3 runs 16 residues. The CDR3 DNA is TGTGCCAGCTCACCACCGGGCGGGGGGCGATCCTACGAGCAGTACTTC. Amino acids: CASSPPGGGRSYEQYF. The whole variable domain, filled in from reference TRBV18 and TRBJ2-7, reads NAGVMQNPRHLVRRRGQEARLRCSPMKGHSHVYWYRQLPEEGLKFMVYLQKENIIDESGMPKERFSAEFPKEGPSILRIQQVVRGDSAAYFCASSPPGGGRSYEQYFGPGTRLTVT.

This chain joins TRBV29-1 and TRBJ2-5; D may be TRBD1 (5 bases). The CDR3 length is 12 residues. V gave up 7 bases and J gave up 4 bases, with 13 bases separating them. Germline V gene lookup returns CDR1 SQVTM and CDR2 ANQGSEA. CDR3 residues: CSASQGLETQYF. In nucleotides, the CDR3 is TGCAGCGCCTCCCAGGGATTAGAGACCCAGTACTTC.